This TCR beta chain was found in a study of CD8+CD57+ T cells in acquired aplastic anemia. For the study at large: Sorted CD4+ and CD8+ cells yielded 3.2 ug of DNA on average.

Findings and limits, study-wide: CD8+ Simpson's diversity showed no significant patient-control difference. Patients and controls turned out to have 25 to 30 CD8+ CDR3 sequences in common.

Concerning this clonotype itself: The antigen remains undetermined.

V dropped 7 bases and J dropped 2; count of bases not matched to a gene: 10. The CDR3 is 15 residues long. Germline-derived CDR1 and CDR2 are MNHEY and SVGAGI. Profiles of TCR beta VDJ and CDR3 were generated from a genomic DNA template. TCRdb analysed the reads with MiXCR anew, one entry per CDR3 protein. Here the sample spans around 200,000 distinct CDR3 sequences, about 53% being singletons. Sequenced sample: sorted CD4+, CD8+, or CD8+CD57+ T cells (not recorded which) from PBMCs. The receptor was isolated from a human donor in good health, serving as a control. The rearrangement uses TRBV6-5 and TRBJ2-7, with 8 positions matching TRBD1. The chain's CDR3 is CASTLDRGSTYEQYF. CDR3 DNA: TGTGCCAGCACCTTAGACAGGGGATCAACCTACGAGCAGTACTTC.